This TCR beta chain is drawn from a study of blood T cell repertoires in COVID-19. Generated by immunoSEQ multiplex PCR, the TCRdb table keeps only in-frame clones and is missing some. Among a few hundred thousand clones listed, around 85% were seen once. With V trimmed by 3 bases and J by 4 bases, 7 bases remained unmatched. Germline lookup yields CDR1 MNHNS and CDR2 SASEGT. The CDR3 is 17 residues long. The receptor was derived from a woman aged 60-70 years who had recovered from COVID-19. The J gene is TRBJ2-1, the V gene TRBV6-1; TRBD2 aligns across 12 bases. The material sequenced was PBMCs or T cells enriched from blood (not recorded which). The CDR3 coding sequence is TGTGCCAGCAGTGAGAGTACCCTAGCGGGGGGGTACAATGAGCAGTTCTTC. The encoded protein is CASSESTLAGGYNEQFF.